This TCR beta chain was identified in a study of blood T cell repertoires in COVID-19. Study in general: Spain, Italy and the United States supplied samples that represented acute and convalescent COVID-19. PBMCs, B-cell-depleted T cells, or T cells provided the cDNA or gDNA that made up the material.

Per the original methods: How many nucleated cells were present was estimated from reference gene primer amplification. Assay: immunoSEQ multiplex PCR; the TCRdb copy retains only in-frame clones and omits some. The V and J calls and the clone size are those of that table, but D and trimming were determined from the DNA. Of about 150,000 clones listed, more than 80% are singletons. Sequenced material: peripheral blood. The receptor's source is a man in his forties or fifties with acute or convalescent COVID-19.

The CDR3 coding sequence is TGTGCCAGTAGCCCTAGGGACAGGGCCCTCTTAAATCAGCCCCAGCATTTT. Translating gives CASSPRDRALLNQPQHF. The chain links TRBV19 to TRBJ1-5, with 9 bases lining up with TRBD1. The CDR3 covers 17 residues. The germline V gene encodes CDR1 LNHDA and CDR2 SQIVND (reference sequence). J gave up 4 bases and V 6 bases, and 13 bases lay outside the gene matches.